This TCR beta chain was captured in a study of cytomegalovirus exposure and HLA in healthy donors. Researchers ran the PCR with 60 Vbeta and 13 Jbeta primers. TCRdb's copy holds only in-frame clones and misses some; the assay was immunoSEQ multiplex PCR. The top ten clones hold roughly 5.1% of a sample with over 90,000 clones, around 85% of them seen once. Concerning this clone: The antigen is undetermined.

V shed 3 bases and J shed 5 bases, with 11 bases lying between them. Germline CDR1 reads SNHLY; CDR2 reads FYNNEI. CDR3 length: 13 residues. Study observations and caveats: Most TCR sequences proved rare, with some public TCRs found in many donors.

V usage is TRBV2 and J usage is TRBJ2-7; D not certain. Sequenced material: PBMCs. The clonotype comes from a man aged 40-55 years in good health and CMV-seropositive. CDR3: CASSDPRFNEQYF. The CDR3 region has the DNA TGTGCCAGCAGTGATCCCAGGTTTAACGAGCAGTACTTC.